This T cell receptor (beta chain) was observed in a study of blood T cell repertoires in COVID-19. For the study at large: Italy, Spain and the United States were the sources of the convalescent and acute COVID-19 samples. Sources were T cells, B-cell-depleted T cells, or PBMCs; the material itself was cDNA or gDNA.

Per the original methods: Scientists estimated how many nucleated cells there were by amplifying reference gene primers. TCRdb keeps only in-frame clones here, not all; method: immunoSEQ multiplex PCR. V, J and clone size were drawn from that table, and D and trimming were deduced from the DNA. The repertoire holds approximately 100,000 clones, with approximately 89% as singletons. CDR1 and CDR2 from the germline V gene are ENHRY and SYGVKD. The CDR3 runs 19 residues. Trimming left V 0 bases short and J 0 bases short, with 15 bases between. The chain employs TRBV10-3 and TRBJ1-6, with D maybe TRBD1 (6 bases). Sequencing was done on a sample of peripheral blood. This receptor was taken from a woman aged 25 to 39 with acute or convalescent COVID-19. For the CDR3, the DNA is TGTGCCATCAGTGAGTCTAGGACAGCCTACAGCTCCTATAATTCACCCCTCCACTTT. This codes for CAISESRTAYSSYNSPLHF.